Listed below are T cell receptor beta chains from one sample, sequenced in a study of cytomegalovirus exposure and HLA in healthy donors. Assay used: immunoSEQ multiplex PCR; TCRdb lists only in-frame clones, some missing. The sample includes approximately 150,000 clones, just under 85% of them seen just once. The sequenced sample was PBMCs. The receptor set was obtained from a girl aged 5 to 17 in good health and CMV-seropositive. CDR3s include the opening cysteine and the closing phenylalanine or tryptophan. The D gene is left open where the match is weak.

J gene	V gene	D gene	CDR3 protein
TRBJ1-5	TRBV5-1	.	CASSSDSNQPQHF
TRBJ1-2	TRBV29-1	.	CSVVGQGDGYTF
TRBJ2-1	TRBV2	TRBD2	CASSERPSGGSGEQFF
TRBJ2-5	TRBV5-8	.	CASSSGGPKETQYF
TRBJ2-1	TRBV6-4	.	CASSDSNEPGNEQFF
TRBJ1-2	TRBV5-6	TRBD1	CASSPGGQGGNYGYTF
TRBJ2-1	TRBV19	.	CASSTSNSNEQFF
TRBJ1-1	TRBV19	TRBD1	CASGTEKNTEAFF
TRBJ2-1	TRBV27	TRBD2	CASSFSASGGAFLNEQFF
TRBJ1-1	TRBV2	.	CASLRGWAEAFF
TRBJ2-2	TRBV7-9	.	CASSLDLRNSNTGELFF
TRBJ2-5	TRBV7-9	TRBD2	CASSPTTSGQETQYF
TRBJ1-1	TRBV14	.	CASSQLWQGDTEAFF
TRBJ1-2	TRBV6-1	.	CASSEFPTYNYGYTF
TRBJ1-1	TRBV10-3	.	CAISEMASLRTEAFF
TRBJ1-2	TRBV19	.	CASSILGARAGYTF
TRBJ2-1	TRBV10-1	TRBD1	CASSEGGGYNEQFF
TRBJ2-1	TRBV10-1	.	CASSESKAARSNEQFF
TRBJ1-6	TRBV5-4	TRBD1	CASNQGQTNSPLHF
TRBJ2-6	TRBV25-1	TRBD1	CASLTGGTGANVLTF
TRBJ2-3	TRBV15	.	CATSSGYRVSTDTQYF
TRBJ2-6	TRBV5-4	TRBD1	CASSTTGGSGANVLTF
TRBJ2-3	TRBV5-1	TRBD2	CASSRTSLDTQYF
TRBJ1-1	TRBV27	.	CASRFLGGNAEAFF
TRBJ2-5	TRBV25-1	.	CASSGRQELVKETQYF
TRBJ1-1	TRBV7-8	TRBD1	CASSRLGRQGVSEAFF